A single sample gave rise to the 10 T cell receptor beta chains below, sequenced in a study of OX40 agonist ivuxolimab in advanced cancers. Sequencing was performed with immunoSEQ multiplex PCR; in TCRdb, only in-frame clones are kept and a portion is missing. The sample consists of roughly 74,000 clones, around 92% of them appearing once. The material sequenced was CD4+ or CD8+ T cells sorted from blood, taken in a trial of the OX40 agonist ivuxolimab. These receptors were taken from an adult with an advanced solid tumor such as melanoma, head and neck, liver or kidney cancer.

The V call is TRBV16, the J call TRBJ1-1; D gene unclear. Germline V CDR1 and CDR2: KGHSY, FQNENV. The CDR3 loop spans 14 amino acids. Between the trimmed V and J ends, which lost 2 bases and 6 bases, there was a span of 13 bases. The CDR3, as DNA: TGTGCCAGCAGCCAAACTGTAGGAGGGCCTGAAGCTTTCTTT. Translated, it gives CASSQTVGGPEAFF.

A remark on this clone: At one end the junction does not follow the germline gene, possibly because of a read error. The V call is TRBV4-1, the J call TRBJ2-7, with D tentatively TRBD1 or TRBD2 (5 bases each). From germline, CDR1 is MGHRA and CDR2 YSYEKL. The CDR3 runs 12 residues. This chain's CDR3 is CASSQSWAKGHF. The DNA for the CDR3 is TGCGCCAGCAGCCAAAGTTGGGCCAAGGGACACTTC.

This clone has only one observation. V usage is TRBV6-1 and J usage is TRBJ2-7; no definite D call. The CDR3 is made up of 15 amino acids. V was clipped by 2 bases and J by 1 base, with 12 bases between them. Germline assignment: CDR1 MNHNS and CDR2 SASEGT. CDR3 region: CASSETALLSYEQYF. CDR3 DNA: TGTGCCAGCAGTGAAACTGCGCTGCTATCCTACGAGCAGTACTTC.

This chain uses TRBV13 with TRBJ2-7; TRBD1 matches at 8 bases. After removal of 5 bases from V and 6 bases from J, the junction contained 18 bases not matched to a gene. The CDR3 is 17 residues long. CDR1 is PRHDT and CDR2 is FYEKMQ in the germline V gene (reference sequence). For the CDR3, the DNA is TGTGCCAGCAGCCCCAGAGAATGGACAGGGCCCTTCCCCGAGCAGTACTTC. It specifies CASSPREWTGPFPEQYF.

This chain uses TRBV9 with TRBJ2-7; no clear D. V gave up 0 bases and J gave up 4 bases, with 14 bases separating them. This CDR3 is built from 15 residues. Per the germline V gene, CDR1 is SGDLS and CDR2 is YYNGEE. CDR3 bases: TGTGCCAGCAGCGTAGGTCCAGGTTTATCGTACGAGCAGTACTTC. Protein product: CASSVGPGLSYEQYF.

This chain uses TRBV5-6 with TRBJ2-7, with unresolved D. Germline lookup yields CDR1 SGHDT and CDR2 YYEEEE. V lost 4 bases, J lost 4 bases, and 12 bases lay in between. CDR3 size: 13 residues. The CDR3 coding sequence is TGTGCCAGCAGCCCGGGTCGCGTTTACGAGCAGTACTTC. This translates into CASSPGRVYEQYF. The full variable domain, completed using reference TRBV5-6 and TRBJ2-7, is DAGVTQSPTHLIKTRGQQVTLRCSPKSGHDTVSWYQQALGQGPQFIFQYYEEEERQRGNFPDRFSGHQFPNYSSELNVNALLLGDSALYLCASSPGRVYEQYFGPGTRLTVT.

The CDR3 here is CASSVEVAGGNTDTQYF. CDR3 coding DNA: TGTGCCAGCAGCGTAGAGGTAGCGGGGGGGAACACAGATACGCAGTATTTT. The rearrangement joins TRBV9 to TRBJ2-3, with TRBD2 matching 11 bases. Trimming at V came to 0 bases and at J to 2 bases, leaving 5 bases not matched to a gene. The CDR3 runs 17 residues. Germline V gene data show CDR1 as SGDLS and CDR2 as YYNGEE.

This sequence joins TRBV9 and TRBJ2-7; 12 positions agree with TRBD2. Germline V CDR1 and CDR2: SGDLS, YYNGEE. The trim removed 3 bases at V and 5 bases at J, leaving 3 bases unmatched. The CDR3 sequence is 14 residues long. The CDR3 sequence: CASSASGGDDEQYF. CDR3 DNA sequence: TGTGCCAGCAGCGCTAGCGGGGGGGACGACGAGCAGTACTTC.

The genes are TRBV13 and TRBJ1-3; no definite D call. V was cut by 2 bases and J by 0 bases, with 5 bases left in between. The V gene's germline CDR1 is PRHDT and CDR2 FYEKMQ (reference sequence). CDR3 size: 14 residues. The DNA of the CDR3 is TGTGCCAGCAGCTTAATGAGCTCTGGAAACACCATATATTTT. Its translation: CASSLMSSGNTIYF.

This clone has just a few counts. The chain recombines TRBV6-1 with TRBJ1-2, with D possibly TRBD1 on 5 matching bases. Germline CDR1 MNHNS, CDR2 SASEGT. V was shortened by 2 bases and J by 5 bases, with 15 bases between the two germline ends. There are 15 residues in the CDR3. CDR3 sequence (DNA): TGTGCCAGCAGTGAATTGGGGACGGCGGATTATGGCTACACCTTC. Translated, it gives CASSELGTADYGYTF.